The TCR beta chain under discussion was sequenced for a study of T cells in localized non-small cell lung cancer (dated by TCRdb to 2018 to 2021). With regard to the full study: Comparing tumors with uninvolved tumor-adjacent lungs, the study looked at the T cell repertoires of hundreds of patients with early-stage NSCLC. All 250 or so NSCLC patients in the cohort were treatment-naive and had localized lung tumors that were resected. The mean age of the NSCLC patients was around 65 years, with approximately 130 men and about a hundred women.

The paper's findings and limits, for the study overall: Uninvolved tumor-adjacent lung showed the highest T cell clonality, higher than tumor, which suggests more focused antigenic responses in the uninvolved tumor-adjacent lung. Higher blood T cell density associated with longer overall survival, while higher adjacent-lung clonality associated with shorter survival. Because the study design was exploratory, TCR variables were selected using unadjusted p-values without false-discovery rate correction. A median of about 53 of the top 100 tumor clones were detected in paired uninvolved adjacent lung, and 28 of these tumor clones were also found among the top 100 clones of the paired uninvolved adjacent lung. Multi-region tumor sequencing was not performed, so intratumor heterogeneity could not be excluded.

Note on this clone: No antigen is known for it. Qualities for individual bases were not recorded, and no much larger clone is one base off.

TCR beta CDR3 regions were sequenced from DNA using the immunoSEQ Assay. Processing in the source paper ran as follows. To compute T cell density, TCR beta template counts were normalized to usable DNA, which was estimated by amplifying housekeeping genes. The preseqR package was used to estimate richness by extrapolating to 400,000 templates for PBMC samples and to 120,000 templates for tissue samples. Clonality was defined by subtracting Pielou's evenness from one. Tissue-enriched TCRs were identified by differential abundance testing using productive amino-acid clonotypes, minimum total count 5 and alpha 0.1. Repertoire overlap between compartments was quantified with the Jaccard Index and Morisita Overlap Index. GLIPH grouped TCR beta CDR3s together with public tetramer-defined viral CDR3s, and a viral motif had to include at least three viral sequences and show V-gene enrichment. In TCRdb, the immuneACCESS table is reduced to in-frame sequences with V and J assigned. These tables do not hold every clone; where another copy was compared, an unresolved V gene accounts for under half, and the others remain unexplained. V and J calls and clone size are copied from that table; D and trimming were computed from the DNA. Within this sample are 25,000 to 35,000 clones, with approximately 90% of them counted one time only. 5.5% to 6% of the sample is in the top ten clones.

At diagnosis, tumor, uninvolved tumor-adjacent lung and peripheral blood were collected and then preserved as a mix of FFPE and fresh-frozen material. For TCR repertoire profiling, blood samples were analyzed as peripheral blood mononuclear cells. The sequence derives from a man between 40 and 75 years old with stage II lung adenocarcinoma. This specimen was PBMCs, taken before any cancer treatment.

The CDR3 is CASRETPGLQETQYF. The base sequence is TGTGCCAGCAGGGAAACCCCGGGACTGCAGGAGACCCAGTACTTC. The chain was built from TRBV2 and TRBJ2-5; the D gene is perhaps TRBD2, from 6 matching bases. The CDR3 runs 15 residues from the cysteine to the phenylalanine. This entry keeps only the CDR3 DNA: 45 bases, framed from base 1. The germline V gene provides CDR1 SNHLY and CDR2 FYNNEI. V gives up 6 bases and J gives up 5 bases, and the segment between their germline ends measures 19 bases.